A selection of T cell receptor beta chains follows, all from one sample in a study of T cells of healthy individuals. TCRdb redid the calling of the 5' RACE reads with MiXCR, one entry per CDR3 protein. This table has about 100,000 distinct CDR3 sequences, 15% to 20% appearing once. The receptor source for this set is a human donor in good health. Each CDR3 is given with its conserved first and last residue. A D gene is named only where the DNA matches it firmly. Size is stated for part of the rows, as once, few or many counts, or as a class when the clone is expanded.

CDR3 DNA	CDR3 protein	V gene	J gene	clone size	D gene
TGTGCCAGCAGTTGGGCAGGGAATGGCTACACCTTC	CASSWAGNGYTF	TRBV12-3/TRBV12-4	TRBJ1-2	NA	NA
TGTGCCAGCAGTTTAGGGGGCGAGGTTTCCAATGAGCAGTTCTTC	CASSLGGEVSNEQFF	TRBV6-2/TRBV6-3	TRBJ2-1	many	TRBD1
TGTGCCAGCAGTATCGGACGGGTGAACACTGAAGCTTTCTTT	CASSIGRVNTEAFF	TRBV28	TRBJ1-1	few	NA
TGCGCCAGCAGCTTGGTAGGACAGCAAGAGACCCAGTACTTC	CASSLVGQQETQYF	TRBV5-1	TRBJ2-5	NA	NA
TGTGCCAGCAGCTTAGCTGGGGGAATGGTGCAGTTCTTC	CASSLAGGMVQFF	TRBV7-9	TRBJ2-1	NA	NA
TGTGCCAGCAGAGCCGGGACTAGCGCCTCCTACGAGCAGTACTTC	CASRAGTSASYEQYF	TRBV12-3/TRBV12-4	TRBJ2-7	few	TRBD2
TGCAGTGCTAGAGAGGCGGACTTCTACGAGCAGTACTTC	CSAREADFYEQYF	TRBV20-1	TRBJ2-7	NA	NA
TGTGCCAGCAGCTTAGTCCCGTCGGGAGTTATGAACACTGAAGCTTTCTTT	CASSLVPSGVMNTEAFF	TRBV7-2	TRBJ1-1	NA	NA
TGTGCCAGCAGTCCCACGGGACAGGGCTACGAGCAGTACTTC	CASSPTGQGYEQYF	TRBV27	TRBJ2-7	few	TRBD1
TGTGCCAGCTCCAGGCCCAGCTCCTACGAGCAGTACTTC	CASSRPSSYEQYF	TRBV2	TRBJ2-7	few	NA
TGCAGTGCTAGAGGCCCGACAGTCGATACGCAGTATTTT	CSARGPTVDTQYF	TRBV20-1	TRBJ2-3	NA	NA
TGTGCCAGCAGCCAAGGAGGGGGTGACTCACCCCTCCACTTT	CASSQGGGDSPLHF	TRBV3-1	TRBJ1-6	many	NA
TGCAGCGTTGAGGACAGAAGGAACACTGAAGCTTTCTTT	CSVEDRRNTEAFF	TRBV29-1	TRBJ1-1	many	NA
TGTGCCAGCAGCCAAGAAATTAGCGGGAGCGACGAGCAGTACTTC	CASSQEISGSDEQYF	TRBV14	TRBJ2-7	many	TRBD2
TGCAGTGCCGAAATCTTGCGGGAGCCGGGCACAGATACGCAGTATTTT	CSAEILREPGTDTQYF	TRBV20-1	TRBJ2-3	NA	TRBD2
TGTGCCAGCAGTCCGGGGGGTTTTGATGAAAAACTGTTTTTT	CASSPGGFDEKLFF	TRBV6-5	TRBJ1-4	NA	NA
TGCAGCGTCGGGGGCGGGGGGAACATTCAGTACTTC	CSVGGGGNIQYF	TRBV29-1	TRBJ2-4	many	TRBD2
TGTGCCATTCGTCCGGGCACCTTTAAAAACAATGAGCAGTTCTTC	CAIRPGTFKNNEQFF	TRBV10-3	TRBJ2-1	few	NA
TGCGCCAGCAGCTTACCCATGGACGGCCAAGAGACCCAGTACTTC	CASSLPMDGQETQYF	TRBV5-1	TRBJ2-5	NA	NA
TGCGCCAGCAGCTTGGATAGGGGGAACACTGAAGCTTTCTTT	CASSLDRGNTEAFF	TRBV5-1	TRBJ1-1	few	NA
TGTGCCAGCAGCGTCGGGTTGGCCGGGGAGCTGTTTTTT	CASSVGLAGELFF	TRBV6-2/TRBV6-3	TRBJ2-2	NA	NA
TGTGCCAGCAGTGATGTAGCGGGAGCAACAGATACGCAGTATTTT	CASSDVAGATDTQYF	TRBV6-1	TRBJ2-3	NA	TRBD2
TGTGCCAGCAGTCCTCCGGGACAGGCCTACGAGCAGTACTTC	CASSPPGQAYEQYF	TRBV27	TRBJ2-7	NA	TRBD1
TGCGCCAGCAGCCCCGGACAGCTCACCGGGGAGCTGTTTTTT	CASSPGQLTGELFF	TRBV5-1	TRBJ2-2	NA	NA
TGTGCCAGCAGCTCCGCTCCCGCGTTAGCGGGTTCGAACACCGGGGAGCTGTTTTTT	CASSSAPALAGSNTGELFF	TRBV7-7	TRBJ2-2	few	TRBD2
TGTGCCAGCGGCCGCAGAGGAACTGAAGCTTTCTTT	CASGRRGTEAFF	TRBV28	TRBJ1-1	many	NA
TGTGCCAGCAACCCGGAGTCTGGGGCCAACGTCCTGACTTTC	CASNPESGANVLTF	TRBV6-2/TRBV6-3	TRBJ2-6	many	NA
TGCAGTGCAGATCCCGGACAGACTCAGTTTAGCACAGATACGCAGTATTTT	CSADPGQTQFSTDTQYF	TRBV20-1	TRBJ2-3	NA	NA
TGTGCCAGCAGCTTAGACGGGGAGGGGGCTGGATTTGAAAAACTGTTTTTT	CASSLDGEGAGFEKLFF	TRBV11-2	TRBJ1-4	few	TRBD1
TGTGCCAGCGCCCCCGGCCACTACGAGCAGTACTTC	CASAPGHYEQYF	TRBV7-2	TRBJ2-7	NA	NA
TGTGCCAGCAGCTCTCTCCTAGTGGGGGGTAGAAGTGAGCAGTTCTTC	CASSSLLVGGRSEQFF	TRBV7-2	TRBJ2-1	NA	NA
TGTGCCGGGGGGTCTGGGGCCAACGTCCTGACTTTC	CAGGSGANVLTF	TRBV28	TRBJ2-6	NA	NA
TGTGCCAGCAGCGAGGGGACAGGGGAGGGTAGTGGACTAGCGATCTACGAGCAGTACTTC	CASSEGTGEGSGLAIYEQYF	TRBV5-6	TRBJ2-7	NA	NA
TGTGCCAGCAGTTTACGGGGTTTGAACCGGGCCCTCCACTTT	CASSLRGLNRALHF	TRBV28	TRBJ1-6	NA	NA
TGCGCCAGCAGCTTTGAAACTGAGAACACTGAAGCTTTCTTT	CASSFETENTEAFF	TRBV5-1	TRBJ1-1	NA	NA
TGTGCCAGCAGGATAGGGTACACTGAAGCTTTCTTT	CASRIGYTEAFF	TRBV7-9	TRBJ1-1	NA	NA
TGCAGTGCAAAACAGGGGGTCGGCTCCTACAATGAGCAGTTCTTC	CSAKQGVGSYNEQFF	TRBV20-1	TRBJ2-1	NA	TRBD1
TGCGCCAGCAGCCAAGAGAGGGGGATCGAGCAGTACTTC	CASSQERGIEQYF	TRBV4-3	TRBJ2-7	few	NA
TGTGCCAGCAGTTTATACATGAACACTGAAGCTTTCTTT	CASSLYMNTEAFF	TRBV12-3/TRBV12-4	TRBJ1-1	many	NA
TGTGCCAGCAGTGCAGAGGGGGCTGGCTACACCTTC	CASSAEGAGYTF	TRBV28	TRBJ1-2	NA	TRBD1
TGCGCCAGCAGCCGCGGCCCTCCGGGACCTCAAGAGACCCAGTACTTC	CASSRGPPGPQETQYF	TRBV4-3	TRBJ2-5	few	NA
TGTGCCAGCAGTTTAGTTCAGGGGGGTAACTATGGCTACACCTTC	CASSLVQGGNYGYTF	TRBV28	TRBJ1-2	few	TRBD1
TGTGCCAGCAGCTATAGGAAGACAGGGAACTATGGCTACACCTTC	CASSYRKTGNYGYTF	TRBV7-9	TRBJ1-2	NA	TRBD1
TGCGCCAGCAGCCAAGCTAGAGCGGGTGGTCCCCACGGTGAGCAGTTCTTC	CASSQARAGGPHGEQFF	TRBV4-3	TRBJ2-1	many	NA
TGTGCCAGCAGCGCTCAGTTCTTC	CASSAQFF	TRBV7-9	TRBJ2-1	few	NA
TGCAGTGCTAGAGATCTGGAGGGGGCAGCCTACGAGCAGTACTTC	CSARDLEGAAYEQYF	TRBV20-1	TRBJ2-7	few	NA
TGCGCCAGCAGCTTAGACGGGAGGGAGTACTTC	CASSLDGREYF	TRBV5-1	TRBJ2-7	once	TRBD2
TGTGCCAGCTCACCACGGGAGACAGGGCCCGGAAACACCATATATTTT	CASSPRETGPGNTIYF	TRBV18	TRBJ1-3	many	TRBD1
TGTGCCAGTAGTATAAATGGGCAGGCCTTTTACAATGAGCAGTTCTTC	CASSINGQAFYNEQFF	TRBV19	TRBJ2-1	many	NA
TGCGCCAGCGGAAAGGGACTAGCGGGAGATGAGCAGTTCTTC	CASGKGLAGDEQFF	TRBV4-1	TRBJ2-1	NA	TRBD2
TGTGCCGGGGGGATGGGACAGGGTGTACCCCGGGAGCTGTTTTTT	CAGGMGQGVPRELFF	TRBV28	TRBJ2-2	NA	TRBD1
TGTGCCAGCAACAATCCGGGACAGGGAATCGGCGGCTACACCTTC	CASNNPGQGIGGYTF	TRBV19	TRBJ1-2	NA	TRBD1
TGTGCCAGCAGTTTACAGGGACAGTCCTATGGCTACACCTTC	CASSLQGQSYGYTF	TRBV28	TRBJ1-2	many	TRBD1
TGTGCCATCAGTGCAACACAGACCTTGAGGGGAGGCTACACCTTC	CAISATQTLRGGYTF	TRBV10-3	TRBJ1-2	many	NA
TGTGCCAGCAGCTTGAAACTAGCGGGAGACGAGCAGTACTTC	CASSLKLAGDEQYF	TRBV5-4	TRBJ2-7	many	TRBD2
TGCAGTGCTAGAGATGTCACCGGGACTAGCCTCACCGGGGAGCTGTTTTTT	CSARDVTGTSLTGELFF	TRBV20-1	TRBJ2-2	few	TRBD2
TGTGCCAGCAACCGACTAGTTGCACGAGAGACCCAGTACTTC	CASNRLVARETQYF	TRBV6-2/TRBV6-3	TRBJ2-5	few	NA
TGTGCCATCAGCGGGGGGGAGGGCTACAATGAGCAGTTCTTC	CAISGGEGYNEQFF	TRBV10-3	TRBJ2-1	few	TRBD2
TGTGCCAGCAGCTTAACCGGGGCCAACGTCCTGACTTTC	CASSLTGANVLTF	TRBV5-4	TRBJ2-6	NA	NA
TGCAGTGCCGGCCGATCGACTACCCCCTACGAGCAGTACTTC	CSAGRSTTPYEQYF	TRBV20-1	TRBJ2-7	NA	NA